A selection of T cell receptor beta chains follows, all from one sample in a study of response to subunit inactivated influenza vaccine. TCRdb processed the RT-PCR reads anew with MiXCR; each CDR3 protein has one entry. Found here are roughly 670,000 distinct CDR3 sequences, approximately 15% of them singletons; the top ten hold 6.5% to 8%. Sequences were derived from PBMCs from blood, sampled 14 to 15 days before vaccination. These receptors all stem from a man in his fifties or sixties who received an inactivated influenza vaccine. Each CDR3 is given with its conserved first and last residue. Each record gives: clone size, V gene, J gene, D gene, CDR3 protein, CDR3 DNA. A D gene is named only where the DNA matches it firmly. The size of a clone is reported for some rows only, either as once, few or many, or as a class for expanded clones.

>few|TRBV5-1|TRBJ1-2|-
CASSLGSGDGSYGYTF
TGCGCCAGCAGCCTGGGATCAGGGGATGGGTCCTATGGCTACACCTTC
>-|TRBV7-9|TRBJ1-1|-
CASSVGGSNTEAFF
TGTGCCAGCAGCGTAGGAGGGTCGAACACTGAAGCTTTCTTT
>-|TRBV28|TRBJ2-7|-
CASSWRNSYELYF
TGTGCCAGCAGTTGGCGTAATAGCTACGAGCTGTACTTC
>-|TRBV12-3/TRBV12-4|TRBJ1-1|TRBD1
CASSLPQGEAEAFF
TGTGCCAGCAGTTTACCCCAGGGGGAGGCTGAAGCTTTCTTT
>-|TRBV2|TRBJ1-6|-
CASTETGLASPLHF
TGTGCCAGCACAGAAACTGGGTTGGCTTCACCCCTCCACTTT
>-|TRBV12-3/TRBV12-4|TRBJ1-3|-
CASRTILSGNTIYF
TGTGCCAGCAGGACGATCCTCTCGGGAAACACCATATATTTT
>few|TRBV5-1|TRBJ1-1|-
CASSLTTGQTILNTEAFF
TGCGCCAGCAGCCTCACCACTGGACAGACAATCCTGAACACTGAAGCTTTCTTT
>-|TRBV3-1|TRBJ2-1|TRBD1
CASSQGDRDLGNEQFF
TGTGCCAGCAGCCAAGGAGACAGGGATCTAGGCAATGAGCAGTTCTTC
>-|TRBV12-3/TRBV12-4|TRBJ2-5|-
CASSPPNRPGQYF
TGTGCCAGCAGCCCACCTAACAGGCCGGGGCAGTACTTC
>few|TRBV6-5|TRBJ2-1|TRBD2
CASSYWTSGRRYNEQFF
TGTGCCAGCAGTTACTGGACTAGCGGGAGGCGGTACAATGAGCAGTTCTTC
>-|TRBV7-8|TRBJ1-5|TRBD1
CASSSYRTGELQPQHF
TGTGCCAGCAGCTCATATAGGACAGGGGAGCTTCAGCCCCAGCATTTT
>-|TRBV9|TRBJ2-7|TRBD2
CASSAGLAQSYEQYF
TGTGCCAGCAGCGCCGGACTAGCGCAATCCTACGAGCAGTACTTC
>-|TRBV5-1|TRBJ2-1|-
CASSATEIGNEQFF
TGCGCCAGCAGCGCGACGGAGATTGGGAATGAGCAGTTCTTC
>few|TRBV19|TRBJ2-7|-
CASSIAAGTSYEQYF
TGTGCCAGTAGCATCGCGGCAGGGACCTCCTACGAGCAGTACTTC
>-|TRBV7-7|TRBJ2-2|TRBD2
CASSLRGGRGTGELFF
TGTGCCAGCAGCTTACGCGGCGGGAGGGGCACCGGGGAGCTGTTTTTT
>few|TRBV2|TRBJ2-3|-
CASSVRTRGGDTQYF
TGTGCCAGCAGTGTACGGACAAGGGGTGGCGATACGCAGTATTTT
>many|TRBV20-1|TRBJ2-3|TRBD2
CSAPPGGDISTDTQYF
TGCAGTGCCCCCCCGGGGGGGGATATAAGCACAGATACGCAGTATTTT
>few|TRBV20-1|TRBJ2-7|-
CSASKNLGIKTYEQYF
TGCAGTGCTAGTAAGAATCTCGGCATTAAGACTTACGAGCAGTACTTC
>-|TRBV5-1|TRBJ2-2|-
CASSFGVTKTNTGELFF
TGCGCCAGCAGCTTTGGCGTCACCAAGACCAACACCGGGGAGCTGTTTTTT
>many|TRBV7-6|TRBJ2-1|-
CASSWTPGNEQFF
TGTGCCAGCAGCTGGACACCGGGAAATGAGCAGTTCTTC
>-|TRBV10-3|TRBJ2-3|-
CAITMGSSLDTQYF
TGTGCCATTACGATGGGATCCTCCCTTGATACGCAGTATTTT
>few|TRBV2|TRBJ2-1|TRBD2
CASSVLAGDYNF
TGTGCCAGCAGTGTGCTTGCGGGGGACTACAACTTC
>few|TRBV30|TRBJ2-4|-
CAWSASSKNIQYF
TGTGCCTGGAGCGCGTCGTCCAAAAACATTCAGTACTTC
>-|TRBV7-9|TRBJ2-7|-
CASSGGFSSTYQQYF
TGTGCCAGCAGCGGAGGGTTTTCAAGCACCTACCAGCAGTACTTC
>few|TRBV5-1|TRBJ2-3|-
CASSTLRATSDTQYF
TGCGCCAGCAGCACCTTGAGGGCGACGTCTGATACGCAGTATTTT
>-|TRBV5-1|TRBJ2-3|-
CASSLTRGFTDTQYF
TGCGCCAGCAGCTTGACCCGGGGTTTCACAGATACGCAGTATTTT
>many|TRBV27|TRBJ1-1|TRBD1
CASSNRGGGTEAFF
TGTGCCAGCAGTAACAGGGGGGGAGGGACTGAAGCTTTCTTT
>few|TRBV11-2|TRBJ2-4|-
CASTLGPRDIQYF
TGTGCCAGCACCCTCGGACCCCGAGACATTCAGTACTTC